This TCR beta chain was obtained from a study of cytomegalovirus exposure and HLA in healthy donors. Study-level information: In terms of ancestry, the Caucasian-associated cluster contained 81% of the 350 to 450 genotyped donors.

Worth noting for this clone: The antigen is unknown.

Study results and limitations: Common viral pathogens were later found to be apparently linked to several of the most significant clusters. The productive fraction for most TCR beta V segments was about 90% or about 30% in an earlier analysis. The only immune exposure information that was available was CMV serostatus.

CDR1 is WNHNN, CDR2 SYGVQD, per germline (reference sequence). The CDR3 has 13 amino acids. V lost 8 bases, J lost 7 bases, and 12 bases lay in between. The study ran its PCR with 60 Vbeta and 13 Jbeta primers. Only in-frame clones appear in the TCRdb table, and some are missing; sequencing was by immunoSEQ multiplex PCR. The sample yields fewer than 150,000 clones, roughly 67% seen once. The sample consisted of PBMCs. This clonotype originated in a man aged 18 to 30 in good health and CMV-seropositive. V is TRBV10-1 and J is TRBJ1-6; possible D gene TRBD1, 6 bases. CDR3 nucleotide sequence: TGCGCCAGCCGGGCCGGGACAAATTCACCCCTCCACTTT. This gives the protein CASRAGTNSPLHF.